This T cell receptor beta chain was retrieved from a study of blood T cell repertoires in COVID-19. Looking at the study overall: Donors in the United States, Italy and Spain gave samples during acute or convalescent COVID-19. Sources were T cells, B-cell-depleted T cells, or PBMCs; the material itself was cDNA or gDNA.

This CDR3 comprises 14 residues. Unmatched junction bases numbered 8, after V lost 7 bases and J lost 3 bases. Germline V lookup: CDR1 SNHLY, CDR2 FYNNEI. In the original workflow: Reference gene primers were amplified, and this amplification served to estimate nucleated cell counts. TCRdb's table, derived via immunoSEQ multiplex PCR, lists solely in-frame clones and lacks some. V and J calls and clone size come straight from that table; D and trimming were deduced from the DNA. Of roughly 55,000 clones listed, roughly four fifths were seen once; the top ten hold about 2%. This receptor was taken from a woman aged 60-75 years with acute or convalescent COVID-19. Material: peripheral blood. This rearrangement joins TRBV2 to TRBJ1-1, with TRBD1 matching over 7 bases. The CDR3 is CASKRQGIDTEAFF. The CDR3 DNA reads as TGTGCCAGCAAGAGACAGGGTATCGACACTGAAGCTTTCTTT.